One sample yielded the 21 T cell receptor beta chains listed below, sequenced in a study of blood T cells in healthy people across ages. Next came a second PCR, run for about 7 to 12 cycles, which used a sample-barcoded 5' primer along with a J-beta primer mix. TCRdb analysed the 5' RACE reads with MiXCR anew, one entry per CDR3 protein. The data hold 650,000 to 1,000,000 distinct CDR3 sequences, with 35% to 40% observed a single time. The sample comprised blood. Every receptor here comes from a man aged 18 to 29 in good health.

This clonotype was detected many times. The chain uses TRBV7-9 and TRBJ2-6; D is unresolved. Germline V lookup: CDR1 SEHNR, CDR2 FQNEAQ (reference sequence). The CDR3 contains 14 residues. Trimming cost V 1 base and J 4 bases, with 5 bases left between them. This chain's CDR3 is CASSLVDGANVLTF. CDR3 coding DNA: TGTGCCAGCAGCTTAGTCGACGGGGCCAACGTCCTGACTTTC.

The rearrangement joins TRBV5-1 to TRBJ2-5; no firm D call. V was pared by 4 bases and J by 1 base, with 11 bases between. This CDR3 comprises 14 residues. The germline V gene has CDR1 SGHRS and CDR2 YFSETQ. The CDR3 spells CASSLGWVQETQYF. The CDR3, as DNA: TGCGCCAGCAGCCTTGGGTGGGTCCAAGAGACCCAGTACTTC.

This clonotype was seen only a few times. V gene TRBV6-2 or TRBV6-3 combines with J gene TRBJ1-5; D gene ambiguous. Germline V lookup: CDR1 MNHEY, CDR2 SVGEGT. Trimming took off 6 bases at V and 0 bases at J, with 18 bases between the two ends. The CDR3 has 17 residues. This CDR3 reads CASSLASRVYSNQPQHF. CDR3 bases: TGTGCCAGCAGCCTCGCCTCTCGGGTCTATAGCAATCAGCCCCAGCATTTT.

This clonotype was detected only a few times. The CDR3 region is CSARFPGTPETQYF. The CDR3 nucleotides are TGCAGTGCTAGGTTCCCGGGAACTCCGGAGACCCAGTACTTC. This chain uses TRBV20-1 with TRBJ2-5; tentative D call: TRBD2 (5 bases). Germline-derived CDR1 and CDR2 are DFQATT and SNEGSKA (reference sequence). The ends were cut back, 3 bases at V and 5 bases at J, with 16 bases in the middle. The CDR3 runs 14 residues.

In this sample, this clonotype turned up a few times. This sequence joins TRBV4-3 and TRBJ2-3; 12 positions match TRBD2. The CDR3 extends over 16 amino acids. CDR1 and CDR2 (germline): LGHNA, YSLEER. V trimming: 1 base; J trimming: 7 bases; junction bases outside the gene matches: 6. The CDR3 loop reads CASSQVPSGGVNTQYF. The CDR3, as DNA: TGCGCCAGCAGCCAAGTTCCTAGCGGGGGGGTAAATACGCAGTATTTT.

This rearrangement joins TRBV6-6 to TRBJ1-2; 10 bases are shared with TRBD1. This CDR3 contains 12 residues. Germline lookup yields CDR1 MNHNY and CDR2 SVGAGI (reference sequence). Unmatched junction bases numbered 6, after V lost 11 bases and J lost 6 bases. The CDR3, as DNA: TGTGCCTCCTCGGACAGGGGGGATGGCTACACCTTC. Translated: CASSDRGDGYTF.

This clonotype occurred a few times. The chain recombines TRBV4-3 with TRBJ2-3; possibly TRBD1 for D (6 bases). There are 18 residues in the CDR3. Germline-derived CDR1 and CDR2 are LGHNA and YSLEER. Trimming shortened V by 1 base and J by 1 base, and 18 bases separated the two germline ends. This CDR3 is CASSQVVIRGEGTDTQYF. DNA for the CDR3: TGCGCCAGCAGCCAAGTTGTTATCAGGGGAGAGGGCACAGATACGCAGTATTTT.

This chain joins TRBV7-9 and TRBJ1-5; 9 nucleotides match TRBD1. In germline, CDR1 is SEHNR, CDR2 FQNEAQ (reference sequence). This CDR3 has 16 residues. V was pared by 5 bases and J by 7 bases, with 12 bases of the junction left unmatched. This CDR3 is CASSLAGDRVGQPQHF. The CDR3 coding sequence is TGTGCCAGCAGCCTCGCGGGGGACAGGGTGGGCCAGCCCCAGCATTTT.

CDR3 protein: CASSLTGVDEQYF. DNA for the CDR3: TGTGCCAGCAGCTTAACCGGGGTGGACGAGCAGTACTTC. V and J are TRBV7-2 and TRBJ2-7; D is perhaps TRBD2 (5 bases). Germline CDR1 is SGHTA and CDR2 is FQGNSA. V was shortened by 2 bases and J by 5 bases, with 10 bases between the two germline ends. This CDR3 has 13 residues.

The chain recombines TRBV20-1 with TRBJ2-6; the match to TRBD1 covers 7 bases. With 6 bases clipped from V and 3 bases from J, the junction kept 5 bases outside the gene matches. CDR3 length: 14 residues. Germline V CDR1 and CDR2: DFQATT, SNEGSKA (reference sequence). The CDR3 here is CSAATGDGANVLTF. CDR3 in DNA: TGCAGTGCCGCCACAGGGGATGGGGCCAACGTCCTGACTTTC.

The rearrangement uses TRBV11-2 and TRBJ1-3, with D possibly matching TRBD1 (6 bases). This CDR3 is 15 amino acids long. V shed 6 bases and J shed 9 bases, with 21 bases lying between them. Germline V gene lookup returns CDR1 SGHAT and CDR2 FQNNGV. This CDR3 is CASRKPGTSKTTIYF. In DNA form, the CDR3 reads TGTGCCAGCAGGAAACCCGGGACAAGTAAAACCACCATATATTTT.

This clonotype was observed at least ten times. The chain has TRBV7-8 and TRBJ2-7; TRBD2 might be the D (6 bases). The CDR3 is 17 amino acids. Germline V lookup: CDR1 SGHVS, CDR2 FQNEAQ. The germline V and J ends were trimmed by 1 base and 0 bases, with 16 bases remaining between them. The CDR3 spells CASSLVPGTESSYEQYF. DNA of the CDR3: TGTGCCAGCAGCTTAGTACCCGGGACTGAGAGCTCCTACGAGCAGTACTTC.

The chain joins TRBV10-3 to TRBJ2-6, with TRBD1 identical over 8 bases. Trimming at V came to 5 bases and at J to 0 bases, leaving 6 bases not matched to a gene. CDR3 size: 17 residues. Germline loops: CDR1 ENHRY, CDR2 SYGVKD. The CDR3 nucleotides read TGTGCCATCAGTAGGGACAGGTCCAGCTCTGGGGCCAACGTCCTGACTTTC. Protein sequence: CAISRDRSSSGANVLTF.

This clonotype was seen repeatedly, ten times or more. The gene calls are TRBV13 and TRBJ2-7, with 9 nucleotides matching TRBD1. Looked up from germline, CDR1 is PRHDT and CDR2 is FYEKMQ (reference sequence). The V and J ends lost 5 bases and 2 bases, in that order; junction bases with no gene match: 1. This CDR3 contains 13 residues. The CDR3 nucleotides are TGTGCCAGCAGCGGACAGGGGCCCTACGAGCAGTACTTC. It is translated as CASSGQGPYEQYF.

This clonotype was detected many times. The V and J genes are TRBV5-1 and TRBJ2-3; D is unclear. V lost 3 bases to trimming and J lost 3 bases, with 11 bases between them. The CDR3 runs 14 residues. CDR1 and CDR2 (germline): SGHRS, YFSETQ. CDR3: CASSSWTGTDTQYF. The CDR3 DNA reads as TGCGCCAGCAGCTCCTGGACCGGTACAGATACGCAGTATTTT.

The CDR3 sequence is CASSSTSIWSDTQYF. CDR3 DNA sequence: TGTGCCAGCAGCTCAACTAGCATTTGGTCAGATACGCAGTATTTT. The genes are TRBV5-5 and TRBJ2-3, with D possibly TRBD2 on 6 matching bases. V lost 3 bases and J 4 bases, leaving 15 bases between the germline ends. Germline V gene sequence: CDR1 SGHKS, CDR2 YYEKEE (reference sequence). CDR3 size: 15 residues.

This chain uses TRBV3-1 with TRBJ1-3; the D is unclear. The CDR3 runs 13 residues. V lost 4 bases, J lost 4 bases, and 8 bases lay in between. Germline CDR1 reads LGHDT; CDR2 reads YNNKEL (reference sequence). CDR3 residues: CASSPGLGNTIYF. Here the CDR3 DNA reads TGTGCCAGCAGCCCCGGACTGGGAAACACCATATATTTT.

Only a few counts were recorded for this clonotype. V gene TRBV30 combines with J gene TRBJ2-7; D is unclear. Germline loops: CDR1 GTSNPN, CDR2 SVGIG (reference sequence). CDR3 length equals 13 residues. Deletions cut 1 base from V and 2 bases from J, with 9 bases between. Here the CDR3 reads CAWSGLTPYEQYF. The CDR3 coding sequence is TGTGCCTGGAGTGGGCTTACACCCTACGAGCAGTACTTC.

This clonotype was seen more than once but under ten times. CDR3 amino acids: CASSFGRGSSYEQYF. In nucleotides, the CDR3 is TGTGCCAGCAGTTTTGGCAGGGGGAGCTCCTACGAGCAGTACTTC. The chain uses TRBV12-3 or TRBV12-4 and TRBJ2-7, with 7 bases matching TRBD1. V was clipped by 3 bases and J by 0 bases; unmatched bases: 5. The CDR3 has 15 residues.

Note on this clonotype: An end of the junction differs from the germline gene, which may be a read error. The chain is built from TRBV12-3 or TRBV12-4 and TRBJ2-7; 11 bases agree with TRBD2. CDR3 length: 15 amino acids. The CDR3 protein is CASSLFSGGAYEQYF. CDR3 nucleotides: TGTGCCAGCAGTTTATTTAGCGGGGGGGCCTATGAGCAGTACTTC.

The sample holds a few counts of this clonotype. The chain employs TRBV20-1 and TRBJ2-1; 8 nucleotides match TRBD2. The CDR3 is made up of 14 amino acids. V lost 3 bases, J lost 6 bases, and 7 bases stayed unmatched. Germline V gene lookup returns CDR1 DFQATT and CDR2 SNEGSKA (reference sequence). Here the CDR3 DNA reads TGCAGTGCTAGCTCCGGGCTAGCGGGCAATGAGCAGTTCTTC. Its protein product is CSASSGLAGNEQFF.